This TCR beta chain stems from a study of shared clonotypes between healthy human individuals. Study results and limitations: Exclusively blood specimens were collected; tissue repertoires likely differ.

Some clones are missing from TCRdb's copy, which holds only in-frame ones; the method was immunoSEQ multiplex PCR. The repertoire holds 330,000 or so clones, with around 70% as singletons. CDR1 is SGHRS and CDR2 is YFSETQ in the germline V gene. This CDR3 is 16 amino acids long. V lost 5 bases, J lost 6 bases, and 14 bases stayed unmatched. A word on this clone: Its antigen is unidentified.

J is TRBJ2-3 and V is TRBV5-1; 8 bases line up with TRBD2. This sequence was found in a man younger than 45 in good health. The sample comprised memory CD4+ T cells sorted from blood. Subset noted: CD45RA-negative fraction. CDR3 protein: CASSLSPEGGRDTQYF. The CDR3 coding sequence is TGCGCCAGCAGTCTGAGCCCGGAGGGCGGGAGGGATACGCAGTATTTT.